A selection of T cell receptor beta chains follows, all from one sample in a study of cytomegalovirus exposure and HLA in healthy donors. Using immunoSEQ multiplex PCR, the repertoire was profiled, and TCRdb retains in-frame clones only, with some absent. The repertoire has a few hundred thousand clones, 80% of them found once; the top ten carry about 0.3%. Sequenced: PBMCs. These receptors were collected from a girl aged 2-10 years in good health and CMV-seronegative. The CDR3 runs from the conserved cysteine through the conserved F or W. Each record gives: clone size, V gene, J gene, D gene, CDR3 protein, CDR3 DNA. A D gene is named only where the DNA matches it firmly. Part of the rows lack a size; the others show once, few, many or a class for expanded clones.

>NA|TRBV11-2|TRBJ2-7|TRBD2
CASSLAGTLSYEQYF
TGTGCCAGCAGCCTAGCGGGAACGCTCTCCTACGAGCAGTACTTC
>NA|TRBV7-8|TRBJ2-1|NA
CASRAQPPSADSYNEQFF
TGTGCCAGCAGAGCGCAACCCCCATCCGCGGACAGTTACAATGAGCAGTTCTTC
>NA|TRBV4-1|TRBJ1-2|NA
CASSLITGPFYGYTF
TGCGCCAGCAGCCTTATTACAGGACCCTTCTATGGCTACACCTTC
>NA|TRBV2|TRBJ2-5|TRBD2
CAIPTSGPGETQYF
TGTGCCATCCCGACTAGCGGTCCTGGGGAGACCCAGTACTTC
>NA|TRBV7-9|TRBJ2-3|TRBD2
CASTQSSGLVGGDTQYF
TGTGCCAGCACCCAGTCCTCGGGACTAGTAGGGGGAGATACGCAGTATTTT
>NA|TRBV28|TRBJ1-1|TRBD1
CASTFGQGGFGAFF
TGTGCCAGCACCTTTGGACAGGGGGGCTTTGGAGCTTTCTTT
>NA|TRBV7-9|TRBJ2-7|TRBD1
CASSPDRGRPYEQYF
TGTGCCAGCAGCCCAGACAGGGGGCGCCCCTACGAGCAGTACTTC
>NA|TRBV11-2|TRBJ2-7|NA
CASRSEGRNEQYF
TGTGCCAGCAGATCCGAGGGGAGGAACGAGCAGTACTTC
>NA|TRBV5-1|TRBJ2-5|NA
CASSGAGPLQETQYF
TGCGCCAGCAGTGGCGCGGGGCCACTCCAAGAGACCCAGTACTTC
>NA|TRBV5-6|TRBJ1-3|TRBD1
CARGGTGIIPSRNTIYF
TGTGCCCGTGGGGGGACAGGGATTATCCCCAGCCGAAACACCATATATTTT
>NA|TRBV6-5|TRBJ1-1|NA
CASSHSRMNTEAFF
TGTGCCAGCAGCCACAGTCGGATGAACACTGAAGCTTTCTTT
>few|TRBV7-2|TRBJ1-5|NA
CASSAGGEQPQHF
TGTGCCAGCAGCGCGGGGGGGGAGCAGCCCCAGCATTTT
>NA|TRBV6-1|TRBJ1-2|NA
CASSEAPQGHYGYTF
TGTGCCAGCAGTGAAGCTCCCCAGGGGCACTATGGCTACACCTTC
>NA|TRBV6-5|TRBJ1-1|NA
CASSPPGLGGTEAFF
TGTGCCAGCAGTCCCCCCGGACTCGGAGGGACTGAAGCTTTCTTT
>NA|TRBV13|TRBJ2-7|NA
CASSLSLEPDEQYF
TGTGCCAGCAGCTTATCCCTAGAACCCGACGAGCAGTACTTC
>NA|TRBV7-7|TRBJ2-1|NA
CASSATPGSASNEQFF
TGTGCCAGCAGCGCCACCCCCGGTTCCGCCTCCAATGAGCAGTTCTTC
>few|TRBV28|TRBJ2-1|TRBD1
CASSWDRISYNEQFF
TGTGCCAGCAGTTGGGACAGAATCTCCTACAATGAGCAGTTCTTC
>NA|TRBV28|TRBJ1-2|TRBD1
CASSPGTGVYYGYTF
TGTGCCAGCAGTCCCGGGACAGGGGTTTACTATGGCTACACCTTC
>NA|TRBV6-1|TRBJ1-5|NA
CASTRWTQTNQPQHF
TGTGCCAGCACTAGATGGACTCAAACCAATCAGCCCCAGCATTTT
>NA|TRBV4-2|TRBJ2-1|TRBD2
CASSQPGTSLGEDEQFF
TGTGCCAGCAGCCAACCTGGGACTAGCTTGGGGGAGGATGAGCAGTTCTTC
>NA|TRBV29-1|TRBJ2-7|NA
CSAKSRAGQSYEQYF
TGCAGCGCCAAAAGCCGAGCTGGACAGTCCTACGAGCAGTACTTC
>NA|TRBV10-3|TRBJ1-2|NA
CAISESEQGYVYGYTF
TGTGCCATCAGTGAGTCCGAACAGGGATATGTCTATGGCTACACCTTC
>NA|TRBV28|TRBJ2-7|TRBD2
CASSRRLAGVLEQYF
TGTGCCAGCAGCCGTCGACTAGCGGGAGTCTTGGAGCAGTACTTC
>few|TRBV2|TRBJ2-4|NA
CASRATGSQNIQYF
TGTGCCAGCAGGGCCACAGGGTCTCAAAACATTCAGTACTTC
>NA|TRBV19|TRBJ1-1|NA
CASSISFGAEAFF
TGTGCCAGTAGTATTTCTTTCGGGGCTGAAGCTTTCTTT
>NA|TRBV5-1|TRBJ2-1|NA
CASSLVRGLGANEQFF
TGCGCCAGCAGCTTGGTGCGGGGGCTAGGGGCCAATGAGCAGTTCTTC
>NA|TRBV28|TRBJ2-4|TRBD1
CASSPGTGDNIAKNIQYF
TGTGCCAGCAGTCCGGGGACAGGGGACAATATAGCCAAAAACATTCAGTACTTC
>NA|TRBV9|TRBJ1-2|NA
CASSVDTGHGYTF
TGTGCCAGCAGCGTCGATACAGGGCATGGCTACACCTTC
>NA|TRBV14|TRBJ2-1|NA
CASSQRGFGPYGSNEQFF
TGTGCCAGCAGCCAAAGGGGTTTTGGCCCCTACGGGAGCAATGAGCAGTTCTTC
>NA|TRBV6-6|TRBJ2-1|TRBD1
CASARDSRDNEQFF
TGTGCCAGCGCTCGGGACAGCCGGGACAATGAGCAGTTCTTC
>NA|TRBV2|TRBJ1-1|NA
CASSEKGDSAFF
TGTGCCAGCAGCGAAAAGGGGGATTCGGCTTTCTTT
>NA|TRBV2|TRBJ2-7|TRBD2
CASSEPGRAGYEQYF
TGTGCCAGCAGTGAACCCGGGAGGGCCGGTTACGAGCAGTACTTC
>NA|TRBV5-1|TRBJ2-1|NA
CASRLLADPYNEQFF
TGCGCCAGCAGACTATTAGCGGACCCCTACAATGAGCAGTTCTTC
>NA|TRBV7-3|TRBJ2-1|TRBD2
CASSQTSGSYNEQFF
TGTGCCAGCAGTCAAACTAGCGGGTCCTACAATGAGCAGTTCTTC
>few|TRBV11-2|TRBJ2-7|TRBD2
CASSPYKLSSGSYEQYF
TGTGCCAGCAGCCCTTATAAGTTGTCTAGCGGGAGCTACGAGCAGTACTTC
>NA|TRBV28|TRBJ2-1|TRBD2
CASSPRTSGGSGYNEQFF
TGTGCCAGCAGTCCCCGGACTAGCGGGGGGTCGGGTTACAATGAGCAGTTCTTC
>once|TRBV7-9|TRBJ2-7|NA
CASSSASVEQYF
TGTGCCAGCAGCTCAGCTAGCGTCGAGCAGTACTTC
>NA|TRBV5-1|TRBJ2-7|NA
CASSLADGRGEQYF
TGCGCCAGCAGCTTGGCCGACGGGCGGGGCGAGCAGTACTTC
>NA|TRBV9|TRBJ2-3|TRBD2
CASSAQTSGSGDTQYF
TGTGCCAGCAGCGCCCAGACTAGCGGGAGTGGAGATACGCAGTATTTT
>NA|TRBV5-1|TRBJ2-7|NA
CASSAGLGSGAYEQYF
TGCGCCAGCAGCGCGGGTCTCGGTAGCGGAGCCTACGAGCAGTACTTC
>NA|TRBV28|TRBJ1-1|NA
CASSPSPERMNTEAFF
TGTGCCAGCAGCCCTTCTCCAGAACGTATGAACACTGAAGCTTTCTTT
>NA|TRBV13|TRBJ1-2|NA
CASSFRGRGDNYGYTF
TGCGCCAGCAGCTTCAGGGGAAGAGGGGATAACTATGGCTACACCTTC
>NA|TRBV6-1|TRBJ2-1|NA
CASSGGSSYNEQFF
TGTGCCAGCAGTGGTGGGAGCTCCTACAATGAGCAGTTCTTC
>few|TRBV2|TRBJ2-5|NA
CASSDSILRETQYF
TGTGCCAGCAGTGACTCCATTCTAAGAGAGACCCAGTACTTC
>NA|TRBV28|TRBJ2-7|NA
CATGTLSYEQYF
TGTGCAACCGGGACACTCTCCTACGAGCAGTACTTC
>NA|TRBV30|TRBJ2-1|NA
CAWGVWGVNEQFF
TGTGCCTGGGGGGTCTGGGGCGTGAATGAGCAGTTCTTC
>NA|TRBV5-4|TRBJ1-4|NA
CASSLQGLNEKLFF
TGTGCCAGCAGCTTGCAGGGGCTTAATGAAAAACTGTTTTTT
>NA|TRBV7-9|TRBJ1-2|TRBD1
CSSSDRDSGYTF
TGTTCCAGCAGCGACCGGGACAGTGGCTACACCTTC
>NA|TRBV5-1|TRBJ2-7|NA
CASSFSTASYEQYF
TGCGCCAGCAGCTTCTCGACAGCATCCTACGAGCAGTACTTC
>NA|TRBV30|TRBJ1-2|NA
CAWSRGGLAYGYTF
TGTGCCTGGAGCCGAGGGGGATTAGCCTATGGCTACACCTTC
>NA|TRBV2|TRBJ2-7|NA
CASIGEVQSYEQYF
TGTGCCAGCATTGGGGAGGTACAATCCTACGAGCAGTACTTC
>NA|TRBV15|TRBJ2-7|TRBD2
CATSRDHAARWAGGSYEQYF
TGTGCCACCAGCAGAGATCATGCCGCTAGGTGGGCGGGAGGATCCTACGAGCAGTACTTC